This T cell receptor beta chain was recorded in a study of shared clonotypes between healthy human individuals (dated by TCRdb to the early 2020s). Notes on the research overall: The cohort included a few men and a couple of women between 18 and 49 years of age. For each donor, CD4 naive and CD4 memory were each given three plates, CD8 naive was given two plates, and CD8 memory was given one plate. To estimate repertoire size and how much clonotypes are shared between individuals, the study performed deep sequencing of blood TCR repertoires from roughly five healthy adults. Libraries were prepared and TCR repertoires were sequenced by different laboratories using diverse techniques, in order to increase sequencing depth and limit assay-specific biases. Per donor, leukapheresis produced somewhere between about 0.94 and 9.5 billion PBMCs. What the study reported, not specific to this receptor: Higher generation probabilities were observed for clonotypes shared by all four sorted-subset donors than for non-shared clonotypes. Rarefaction of sorted-subset datasets indicated incomplete sequencing despite the large sequencing depth. Naive subsets generally had larger estimated clonotype richness than memory subsets did. Pairwise subsampling indicated that sequencing depth was expected to affect the degree of clonotype sharing among donors. The small number of donors limited the genetic and exposure-history diversity represented. Sampling was limited to blood, and TCR repertoires in tissue likely differ from TCR repertoires in blood. Across a few donors, approximately 5% of naive CD4, 3% to 3.5% of naive CD8, 2.3% of memory CD4, and approximately 0.4% of memory CD8 clonotypes were shared.

Donors were healthy HIV-negative adults with no recently reported acute infections or vaccinations. Only Caucasian adults living in Nashville, Tennessee, USA were represented among the donors. Magnetic negative selection was used to enrich CD4+ T cells, after which naive cells were positively selected on CD45RA and the negative fraction became the memory subset. Blood was obtained by leukapheresis, after which PBMCs were separated by Ficoll-Histopaque density gradient centrifugation and cryopreserved in liquid nitrogen vapor phase. Analytical flow cytometry was used to check the purity and quantity of each magnetically sorted T cell population. Each sorted fraction had its genomic DNA isolated and then quantified by UV absorbance on a Nanodrop 2000c. Using the deep immunoSEQ assay, TCR CDR3 regions were amplified from genomic DNA by multiplex PCR. Extracted genomic DNA from each cell subset was spread evenly across all wells of several immunoSEQ 96-well plates, with each plate serving as a replicate. For sorted subsets, around 0.2 ug genomic DNA, equal to tens of thousands of T cell genomes, was loaded into each replicate PCR. The purified libraries were quantified using a Qubit 3.0 fluorometer, sized with a Bioanalyzer 2100, and then quantified again using the KAPA Library Quantification kit. Each immunoSEQ 96-well plate was sequenced on its own single-read 150-cycle Illumina NextSeq 550 flow cell. The paper's data handling went like this. Because the immunoSEQ output held only junctional sequences and lacked quality scores, the filtering could not match the filtering applied to full-length reads. Sequences were annotated with PyIR, a Python wrapper for IgBLAST v1.9, and V/J genes and CDR3 were assigned using IMGT germline references. Reads were removed for weak V/J assignments (E-value above 1e-6), missing CDR3, stop codons, out-of-frame junctions, or ambiguous translated residues. V3J clonotypes were defined by identical inferred V gene, J gene, and CDR3 amino acid sequence. To compute the percentage overlap between repertoires, the number of shared unique clonotypes was divided by the size of the smaller repertoire. Repertoire richness was assessed with RTK rarefaction, the Chao1 estimator, and Recon v2.1 estimates of unobserved clonotypes. OLGA was used to compute generation probabilities for all TCRbeta clonotypes that the gDNA method yielded from a handful of donors. TCRdb retrieved this table from immuneACCESS and kept in-frame rearrangements only. Not all clones are present; in checked studies, unresolved V genes account for under half, and no reason is known for the remainder. Clonal size and the V and J genes are those of that table, whereas D and trimming came from the DNA. This sample has around 2,000,000 clones in its table, and 90% to 95% of those were observed once. The top ten constitute 0.1% to 0.15% of the sample.

With regard to this clone: No antigen is known for it. Per-base qualities were not stored, and no clone one base away is much larger.

Measured from the cysteine to the phenylalanine, the CDR3 is 15 residues long. The read is trimmed to its CDR3 DNA, 45 bases read in frame from base 1. The junction carries 12 bases between V and J, which are trimmed by 0 bases and 2 bases respectively. CDR1 and CDR2, per the germline V gene (reference sequence), are SGHNT and YYREEE. The receptor chain draws on TRBV5-4 and TRBJ2-7, with the D gene too uncertain to name. Sequencing was carried out using naive CD4+ T cells sorted from blood. What the cell subset or site label conveys for this sample: CD45RA+ positively selected. This clonotype was sampled from a man younger than 30 in good health. CDR3 loop: CASSLELRITYEQYF. The DNA sequence reads TGTGCCAGCAGCTTGGAGCTGAGGATAACCTACGAGCAGTACTTC.